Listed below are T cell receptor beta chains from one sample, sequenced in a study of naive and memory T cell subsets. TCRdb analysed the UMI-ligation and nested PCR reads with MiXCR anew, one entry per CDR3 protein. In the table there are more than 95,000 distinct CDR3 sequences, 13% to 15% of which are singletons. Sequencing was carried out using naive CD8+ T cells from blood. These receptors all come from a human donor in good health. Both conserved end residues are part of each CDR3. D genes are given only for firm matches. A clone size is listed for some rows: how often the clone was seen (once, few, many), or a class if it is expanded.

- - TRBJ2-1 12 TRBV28 CASSFGRSEQFF TGTGCCAGCAGTTTCGGACGGAGTGAGCAGTTCTTC
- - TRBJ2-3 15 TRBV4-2 CASSQDQRPTDTQYF TGTGCCAGCAGCCAAGATCAGCGTCCCACAGATACGCAGTATTTT
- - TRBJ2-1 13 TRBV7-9 CASSPRGYNEQFF TGTGCCAGCAGCCCCCGGGGATACAATGAGCAGTTCTTC
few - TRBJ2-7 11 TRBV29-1 CSVLKTYEQYF TGCAGCGTTCTTAAAACCTACGAGCAGTACTTC
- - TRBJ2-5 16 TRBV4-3 CASSQDHPPTGETQYF TGCGCCAGCAGCCAAGATCACCCGCCGACGGGGGAGACCCAGTACTTC
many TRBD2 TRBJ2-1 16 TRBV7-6 CASSLLGGRIYNEQFF TGTGCCAGCAGCCTCCTTGGCGGGAGGATCTACAATGAGCAGTTCTTC
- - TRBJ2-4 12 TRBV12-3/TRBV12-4 CASSTGADIQYF TGTGCCAGCAGTACCGGCGCGGACATTCAGTACTTC
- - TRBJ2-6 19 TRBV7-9 CASSLGTAYQVSGANVLTF TGTGCCAGCAGCTTAGGAACGGCCTACCAAGTCTCTGGGGCCAACGTCCTGACTTTC
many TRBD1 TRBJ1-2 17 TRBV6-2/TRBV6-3 CASSYTGTGRINYGYTF TGTGCCAGCAGTTATACCGGGACAGGACGAATTAACTATGGCTACACCTTC
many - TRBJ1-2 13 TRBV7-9 CASSLGGAQGYTF TGTGCCAGCAGCTTAGGAGGGGCCCAAGGCTACACCTTC
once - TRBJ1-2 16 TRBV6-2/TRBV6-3 CASSRPTSSANYGYTF TGTGCCAGCAGTCGCCCGACATCCTCCGCTAACTATGGCTACACCTTC
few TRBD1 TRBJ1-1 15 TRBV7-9 CASSITGARTTEAFF TGTGCCAGCAGCATTACAGGGGCAAGGACCACTGAAGCTTTCTTT
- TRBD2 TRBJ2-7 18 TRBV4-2 CASSQEMIGLAGVYEQYF TGTGCCAGCAGCCAAGAAATGATCGGACTAGCGGGAGTCTACGAGCAGTACTTC
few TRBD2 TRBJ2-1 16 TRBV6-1 CASSQPAGALGNEQFF TGTGCCAGCAGTCAACCAGCGGGAGCCCTCGGCAATGAGCAGTTCTTC
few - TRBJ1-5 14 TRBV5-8 CASSWDAGGQPQHF TGTGCCAGCAGCTGGGACGCTGGGGGACAGCCCCAGCATTTT
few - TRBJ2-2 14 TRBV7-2 CASSSLGVKWELFF TGTGCCAGCAGCTCCCTCGGGGTTAAATGGGAGCTGTTTTTT
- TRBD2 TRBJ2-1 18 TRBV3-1 CASSQAGSSGNVYNEQFF TGTGCCAGCAGCCAAGCAGGGTCTAGCGGGAATGTTTACAATGAGCAGTTCTTC
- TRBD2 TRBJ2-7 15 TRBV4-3 CASSLGLAGAPEQYF TGCGCCAGCAGCCTCGGGCTAGCGGGAGCCCCTGAGCAGTACTTC
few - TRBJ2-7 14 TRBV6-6 CASSYGGPMGEQYF TGTGCCAGCAGTTATGGGGGCCCAATGGGCGAGCAGTACTTC
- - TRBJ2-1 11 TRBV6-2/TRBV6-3 CASSPPGEQFF TGTGCCAGCAGTCCACCCGGGGAGCAGTTCTTC
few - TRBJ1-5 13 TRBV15 CATGDESNQPQHF TGTGCCACCGGCGATGAGAGCAATCAGCCCCAGCATTTT
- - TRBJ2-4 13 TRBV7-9 CASSSQDGNIQYF TGTGCCAGCAGCTCTCAGGACGGTAACATTCAGTACTTC
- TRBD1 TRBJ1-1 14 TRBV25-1 CASSDRGLDTEAFF TGTGCCAGCAGTGACAGGGGGCTGGACACTGAAGCTTTCTTT
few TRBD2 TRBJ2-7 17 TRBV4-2 CASSQDRVGLLHYEQYF TGTGCCAGCAGCCAAGATAGGGTGGGACTACTCCATTACGAGCAGTACTTC
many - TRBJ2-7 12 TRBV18 CASSQGRYEQYF TGTGCCAGCTCACAGGGACGCTACGAGCAGTACTTC
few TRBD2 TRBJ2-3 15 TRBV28 CASSLPSGSPDTQYF TGTGCCAGCAGTTTGCCTAGCGGGAGTCCAGATACGCAGTATTTT
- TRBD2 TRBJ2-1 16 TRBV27 CASSSQWEGLYNEQFF TGTGCCAGCAGTAGCCAGTGGGAGGGCCTGTACAATGAGCAGTTCTTC
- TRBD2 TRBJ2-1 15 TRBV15 CATSRGISGVDEQFF TGTGCCACCAGCAGAGGAATTAGCGGGGTGGATGAGCAGTTCTTC
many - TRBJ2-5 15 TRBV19 CASSDVSKTKETQYF TGTGCCAGTAGTGACGTGTCGAAGACTAAAGAGACCCAGTACTTC
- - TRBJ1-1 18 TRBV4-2 CASSPHYVYVDQNTEAFF TGTGCCAGCAGCCCCCACTATGTTTATGTGGACCAGAACACTGAAGCTTTCTTT
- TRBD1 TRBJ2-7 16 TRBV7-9 CASSAGMGQGSYEQYF TGTGCCAGCAGCGCGGGCATGGGACAGGGCTCCTACGAGCAGTACTTC
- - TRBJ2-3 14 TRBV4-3 CASSQDWDTDTQYF TGCGCCAGCAGCCAAGACTGGGACACAGATACGCAGTATTTT
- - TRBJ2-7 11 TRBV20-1 CSARTPYEQYF TGCAGTGCGAGGACACCGTACGAGCAGTACTTC
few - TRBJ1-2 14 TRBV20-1 CSASEGGTNYGYTF TGCAGTGCTAGTGAAGGGGGAACTAACTATGGCTACACCTTC
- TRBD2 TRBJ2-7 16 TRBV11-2 CASSLVEERGVYEQYF TGTGCCAGCAGCCTGGTCGAGGAGCGGGGGGTCTACGAGCAGTACTTC
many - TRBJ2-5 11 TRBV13 CASSLEETQYF TGTGCCAGCAGCTTAGAGGAGACCCAGTACTTC
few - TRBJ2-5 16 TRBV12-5 CASGLAWTATQETQYF TGTGCTAGTGGTTTGGCCTGGACAGCTACGCAAGAGACCCAGTACTTC